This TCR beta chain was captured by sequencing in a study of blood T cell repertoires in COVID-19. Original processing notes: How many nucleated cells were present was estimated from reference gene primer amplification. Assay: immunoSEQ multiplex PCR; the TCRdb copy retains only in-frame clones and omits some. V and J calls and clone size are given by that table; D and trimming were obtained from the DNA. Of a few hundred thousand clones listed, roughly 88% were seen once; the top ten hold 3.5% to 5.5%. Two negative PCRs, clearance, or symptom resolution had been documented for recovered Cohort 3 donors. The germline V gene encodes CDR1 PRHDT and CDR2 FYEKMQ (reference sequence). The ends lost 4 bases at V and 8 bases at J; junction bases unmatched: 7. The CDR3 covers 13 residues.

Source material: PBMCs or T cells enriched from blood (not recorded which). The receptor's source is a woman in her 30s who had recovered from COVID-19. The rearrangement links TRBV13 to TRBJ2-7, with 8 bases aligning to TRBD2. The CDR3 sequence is CASSSGLVSKQYF. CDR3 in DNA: TGTGCCAGCAGCTCGGGACTAGTTTCAAAGCAGTACTTC.